The T cell receptor (beta chain) described here comes from a study of T-cell memory formation after mild COVID-19. Study-wide results and limits: Largely, contracting CD4+ clones fell within CM and EM, and contracting CD8+ clones within EMRA. Second-wave clones that peaked on day 37 lacked confirmed SARS-CoV-2 specificity.

Researchers used 5'RACE with constant-segment primers to make TCR alpha and TCR beta cDNA libraries that carry sample barcodes and UMIs. In TCRdb, the 5' RACE reads were re-called with MiXCR into one record per CDR3 protein. This table has hundreds of thousands of distinct CDR3 sequences, about 20% appearing once. Notes on this clonotype: Antigen specificity is unknown.

V lost 3 bases to trimming and J lost 4 bases, with 21 bases between them. CDR3 length: 16 residues. Germline V CDR1 and CDR2: GTSNPN, SVGIG (reference sequence). The genes are TRBV30 and TRBJ1-1, with D maybe TRBD1 (6 bases). This TCR was sampled from an adult woman who had mild COVID-19 (a few samples of this study predate the infection). Cell type and time point are not known. Sequencing was carried out using PBMCs or a T cell subset sorted from them (not recorded which). In nucleotides, the CDR3 is TGTGCCTGGAGGGAGGACAGTAGCTATGATGGCACTGAAGCTTTCTTT. Protein sequence: CAWREDSSYDGTEAFF.